Presented here are 3 T cell receptor beta chains from one specimen sequenced in a study of blood T cells in healthy people across ages. The authors ran a second PCR of 7 to 11 cycles using a sample-barcoded 5' primer and a J-beta primer mix. Each CDR3 protein gets one entry after TCRdb re-called the 5' RACE reads with MiXCR. This sample has some 710,000 distinct CDR3 sequences; about a fifth occur once, and the top ten carry around 22%. Sequenced: blood. These receptors were collected from a man between 65 and 85 years old in good health.

This clonotype was recorded a few times. The chain is built from TRBV28 and TRBJ2-1, with a tentative D call TRBD2 (7 bases). V was pared by 7 bases and J by 0 bases, with 10 bases between. The germline gives CDR1 MDHEN, CDR2 SYDVKM. The length of the CDR3 is 14 residues. The CDR3 loop reads CASKGGGSYNEQFF. The DNA of the CDR3 is TGTGCCAGCAAGGGGGGGGGCTCCTACAATGAGCAGTTCTTC.

The V gene is TRBV5-1, the J gene TRBJ1-4; perhaps TRBD1 as D (5 bases). The CDR3 sequence is 17 residues long. Germline V gene data show CDR1 as SGHRS and CDR2 as YFSETQ. The V end lost 0 bases, the J end lost 5 bases, and 17 bases lay between the germline ends. CDR3 sequence (DNA): TGCGCCAGCAGCTTGGAGGGCGTTTGGGGGTTGAATGAAAAACTGTTTTTT. It encodes CASSLEGVWGLNEKLFF.

J is TRBJ2-2 and V is TRBV20-1; D gene unclear. The germline CDR1 and CDR2 sequences are DFQATT and SNEGSKA (reference sequence). There are 12 residues in the CDR3. The V end was cut by 3 bases, the J end by 3 bases, with 5 bases between. The CDR3 DNA reads TGCAGTGCTAGGGCACACACCGGGGAGCTGTTTTTT. As protein: CSARAHTGELFF.